In its sample, the clone carrying this TCR beta chain was seen a few times. Its antigen remains unknown. Some clones are missing from TCRdb's copy, which holds only in-frame ones; the method was immunoSEQ multiplex PCR. The sample has fewer than 350,000 clones; approximately 87% are singletons. Donors came from a validation cohort of some 130 subjects, distinct from the first 666-subject cohort. This specimen belongs to a study of cytomegalovirus exposure and HLA in healthy donors. Overall study results and limits: Subsequent analysis revealed that first-cohort TCR clusters tended to co-occur in the 130 or so validation repertoires. Among TCR beta chains, those listed as cytomegalovirus-associated numbered around 160.

The CDR3 is made up of 13 amino acids. V trimming: 6 bases; J trimming: 6 bases; junction bases outside the gene matches: 4. Per germline, CDR1 SGHRS and CDR2 YFSETQ. Sequenced sample: PBMCs. V gene TRBV5-1 combines with J gene TRBJ2-1; 9 nucleotides agree with TRBD2. This clonotype was obtained from a woman younger than 30 in good health and CMV-seronegative. The CDR3 sequence: CASKGLASNEQFF. The DNA of the CDR3 is TGCGCCAGCAAAGGACTAGCGTCCAATGAGCAGTTCTTC.